This T cell receptor beta chain was found in a study of response to subunit inactivated influenza vaccine. The CDR3 covers 17 residues. This clonotype appeared a single time. TCRdb reprocessed the RT-PCR reads via MiXCR and lists one record per CDR3 protein. Of around 760,000 distinct CDR3 sequences in the sample, approximately 15% are singletons; the top ten hold 6% to 7%. This clonotype was sampled from a man aged 45-65 years who received an inactivated influenza vaccine. The genes are TRBV21-1 and TRBJ2-1; TRBD2 is the table's D call, not checked against the DNA. TRBV21-1 is flagged as a pseudogene. The source was PBMCs from blood, collected about 14 days before vaccination. DNA for the CDR3: TGTGCCAGCAGCAAAACCCCAACTAGCGGTTGTTACAATGAGCAGTTCTTC. It translates to CASSKTPTSGCYNEQFF.